These 26 T cell receptor beta chains were all obtained from the same sample, sequenced in a study of identifying expanded T cells in peripheral blood. The method was immunoSEQ multiplex PCR; TCRdb's version includes in-frame clones alone and lacks a portion of them. In the table there are under 150,000 clones, approximately 84% of which are singletons. The sample taken for sequencing was blood. The receptors were gathered from a person aged 18 to 70 in good health.

This clone was picked up one time. V gene TRBV7-2 combines with J gene TRBJ1-6, with 10 bases fitting TRBD1. CDR3 size: 14 residues. With V trimmed by 5 bases and J by 8 bases, 3 bases remained unmatched. Germline CDR1 SGHTA, CDR2 FQGNSA. The CDR3 bases are TGTGCCAGCAGCCCGGACAGGGGGTATTCACCCCTCCACTTT. It translates to CASSPDRGYSPLHF.

This clone was recorded many times. This chain uses TRBV29-1 with TRBJ2-7; D might be TRBD1 (6 bases). This CDR3 is built from 13 residues. Trimming removed 6 bases from V and 3 bases from J, with 15 bases in between. Germline CDR1 is SQVTM and CDR2 is ANQGSEA. The CDR3 here is CSVTGLGVYEQYF. CDR3 nucleotides: TGCAGCGTCACAGGGTTAGGGGTCTACGAGCAGTACTTC.

The chain employs TRBV5-1 and TRBJ2-1, with 9 positions matching TRBD1. The CDR3 totals 18 residues. Germline trimming cut 4 bases from V and 2 bases from J; bases unmatched to any gene: 13. CDR1 SGHRS and CDR2 YFSETQ come from the germline V gene. The DNA for the CDR3 is TGCGCCAGCAGCCGGACCCCGGGACAGGGTATCGCCTACAATGAGCAGTTCTTC. It codes for CASSRTPGQGIAYNEQFF.

The V gene is TRBV6-1, the J gene TRBJ2-1; 7 positions agree with TRBD2. The V and J ends lost 1 base and 2 bases, in that order; junction bases with no gene match: 5. The V gene's germline CDR1 is MNHNS and CDR2 SASEGT. The CDR3 is made up of 16 amino acids. The CDR3 is CASSEVGGIPYNEQFF. The CDR3 coding sequence is TGTGCCAGCAGTGAAGTGGGGGGGATCCCCTACAATGAGCAGTTCTTC.

This rearrangement joins TRBV18 to TRBJ1-1, with a possible D match to TRBD1 (6 bases). Germline CDR1 is KGHSH and CDR2 is LQKENI. This CDR3 region has 16 residues. Trimming pared 6 bases from V and 5 bases from J, leaving 22 bases between. The CDR3 DNA follows: TGTGCCAGCTCTCAGCAGGGGATGGCGACGAATACTGAAGCTTTCTTT. Its protein is CASSQQGMATNTEAFF.

The J gene is TRBJ1-2, the V gene TRBV2, with D possibly TRBD1 on 5 matching bases. The V and J ends lost 5 bases and 6 bases respectively, with 19 bases between them. Germline loops: CDR1 SNHLY, CDR2 FYNNEI. The CDR3 has 15 amino acids. The CDR3 here is CASSLSEGQVDGYTF. In nucleotides, the CDR3 is TGTGCCAGCAGTTTGAGCGAGGGGCAGGTGGATGGCTACACCTTC. The full variable domain, with the rest looked up from reference TRBV2 and TRBJ1-2, is EPEVTQTPSHQVTQMGQEVILRCVPISNHLYFYWYRQILGQKVEFLVSFYNNEISEKSEIFDDQFSVERPDGSNFTLKIRSTKLEDSAMYFCASSLSEGQVDGYTFGSGTRLTVV.

V usage is TRBV21-1 and J usage is TRBJ1-1; the DNA was not compared with TRBD1, the D call given in the table. TRBV21-1 is marked as a pseudogene. The CDR3 sequence is 17 residues long. The CDR3: CASSKALGRDRVSEAFF. The CDR3 DNA sequence: TGTGCCAGCAGCAAAGCGCTGGGAAGGGACAGAGTCTCTGAAGCTTTCTTT.

This clone turned up a few times. This chain uses TRBV11-2 with TRBJ1-1, with D perhaps TRBD1 (5 bases). V lost 5 bases to trimming and J lost 2 bases, with 12 bases between them. Per germline, CDR1 SGHAT and CDR2 FQNNGV. CDR3 length equals 14 residues. The CDR3 DNA follows: TGTGCCAGCAGCCTAACAGGACTTAACACTGAAGCTTTCTTT. Its protein product is CASSLTGLNTEAFF. Full variable domain (rest looked up from reference TRBV11-2 and TRBJ1-1): EAGVAQSPRYKIIEKRQSVAFWCNPISGHATLYWYQQILGQGPKLLIQFQNNGVVDDSQLPKDRFSAERLKGVDSTLKIQPAKLEDSAVYLCASSLTGLNTEAFFGQGTRLTVV.

The rearrangement links TRBV2 to TRBJ1-5, with unresolved D. Deletions cut 6 bases from V and 4 bases from J, with 16 bases between. CDR1 SNHLY and CDR2 FYNNEI come from the germline V gene. The CDR3 has 15 amino acids. CDR3 in amino acids: CASSPRFSRNQPQHF. The CDR3 bases are TGTGCCAGCAGCCCAAGATTTAGTCGGAATCAGCCCCAGCATTTT.

Comment on this clone: The same CDR3 also results from other DNA sequences found in this sample. V usage is TRBV20-1 and J usage is TRBJ2-1, with D uncertain. The V gene's germline CDR1 is DFQATT and CDR2 SNEGSKA (reference sequence). There are 11 residues in the CDR3. V was shortened by 2 bases and J by 6 bases, with 5 bases between the two germline ends. As DNA, the CDR3 is TGCAGTGCTAGAACGAGCAATGAGCAGTTCTTC. Translation: CSARTSNEQFF.

This clone was picked up a small number of times. This rearrangement joins TRBV7-6 to TRBJ1-1; perhaps TRBD1 as D (5 bases). Looked up from germline, CDR1 is SGHVS and CDR2 is FNYEAQ. CDR3 length: 14 residues. Deletions cut 2 bases from V and 1 base from J, with 8 bases between. The CDR3 DNA sequence: TGTGCCAGCAGCTTAAGGGACCAGAACACTGAAGCTTTCTTT. It codes for CASSLRDQNTEAFF.

This rearrangement joins TRBV4-3 to TRBJ2-7; D may correspond to TRBD1 or TRBD2 (6 bases each). Germline CDR1 reads LGHNA; CDR2 reads YSLEER. The CDR3 extends over 15 amino acids. V was cut by 0 bases and J by 6 bases, with 15 bases left in between. The CDR3 nucleotides are TGCGCCAGCAGCCAAGACTGGACGGGGGCGGGCGAGCAGTACTTC. This sequence encodes CASSQDWTGAGEQYF.

The chain uses TRBV5-4 and TRBJ1-3; D ambiguous. Germline CDR1 reads SGHNT; CDR2 reads YYREEE (reference sequence). V was trimmed by 6 bases and J by 8 bases, leaving 18 bases between them. The CDR3 runs to 14 residues. The CDR3 loop reads CASTREPTVDTIYF. DNA for the CDR3: TGTGCCAGCACTCGAGAACCCACGGTGGACACCATATATTTT.

This clone occurred once. This rearrangement joins TRBV5-1 to TRBJ1-6, with 9 nucleotides matching TRBD1. The CDR3 runs 15 residues. J gave up 10 bases and V 0 bases, and 5 bases lay outside the gene matches. Looked up from germline, CDR1 is SGHRS and CDR2 is YFSETQ. The CDR3 DNA reads as TGCGCCAGCAGCTTGGGGGGACAGGGTCGATCACCCCTCCACTTT. This translates into CASSLGGQGRSPLHF. The full variable domain, completed using reference TRBV5-1 and TRBJ1-6, is KAGVTQTPRYLIKTRGQQVTLSCSPISGHRSVSWYQQTPGQGLQFLFEYFSETQRNKGNFPGRFSGRQFSNSRSEMNVSTLELGDSALYLCASSLGGQGRSPLHFGNGTRLTVT.

This chain uses TRBV6-6 with TRBJ1-5; a weak D match, TRBD1 (5 bases). The V end was cut by 2 bases, the J end by 2 bases, with 13 bases between. The CDR3 contains 16 residues. CDR1 is MNHNY, CDR2 SVGAGI, per germline (reference sequence). The CDR3 nucleotides are TGTGCCAGCAGTTACGGTTACGGGGGGGGCAATCAGCCCCAGCATTTT. Translated, it gives CASSYGYGGGNQPQHF.

The chain carries TRBV2 and TRBJ1-6, with D hard to call. The germline V gene encodes CDR1 SNHLY and CDR2 FYNNEI. The CDR3 length is 13 residues. The ends were cut back, 7 bases at V and 7 bases at J, with 11 bases in the middle. This CDR3 reads CASNARENSPLHF. CDR3 nucleotide sequence: TGTGCCAGCAACGCCAGAGAGAATTCACCCCTCCACTTT.

This clone was seen more than once but under ten times. The chain combines TRBV7-8 with TRBJ2-6; 7 bases fit TRBD1. CDR3 length equals 18 residues. V lost 3 bases, J lost 3 bases, and 11 bases stayed unmatched. Germline V lookup: CDR1 SGHVS, CDR2 FQNEAQ. DNA of the CDR3: TGTGCCAGCAGCTTTACAGGGGTGCGGGTGCGTGGGGCCAACGTCCTGACTTTC. Protein: CASSFTGVRVRGANVLTF.

The genes are TRBV7-8 and TRBJ2-2; maybe TRBD1 (5 bases). Germline CDR1 is SGHVS and CDR2 is FQNEAQ. This CDR3 comprises 14 residues. V lost 5 bases and J lost 3, with 10 bases in between. For the CDR3, the DNA is TGTGCCAGCAGCCTCAGGGCTCACACCGGGGAGCTGTTTTTT. As protein: CASSLRAHTGELFF.

This clone was observed once. This chain connects TRBV7-2 to TRBJ1-3; a weak D match, TRBD1 (6 bases). Germline values: CDR1 SGHTA, CDR2 FQGNSA. Trimming pared 0 bases from V and 3 bases from J, leaving 6 bases between. The length of the CDR3 is 14 residues. In nucleotides, the CDR3 is TGTGCCAGCAGCTTAGCCAGGGGTGGAAACACCATATATTTT. Its translation: CASSLARGGNTIYF.

This clone was seen once. CDR3 coding DNA: TGCGCCAGCAGCCAGGGGACAGGGCGGACAGATACGCAGTATTTT. It translates to CASSQGTGRTDTQYF. The rearrangement joins TRBV4-3 to TRBJ2-3, with 9 bases fitting TRBD1. With V trimmed by 3 bases and J by 3 bases, 4 bases remained unmatched. The CDR3 spans 15 residues. Germline CDR1 LGHNA, CDR2 YSLEER.

V usage is TRBV7-2 and J usage is TRBJ2-3, with 9 bases that match TRBD2. The CDR3 loop spans 18 amino acids. Trimming removed 0 bases from V and 3 bases from J; junction bases left unmatched: 10. The germline CDR1 and CDR2 sequences are SGHTA and FQGNSA. The CDR3 sequence is CASSLAPTGGGATDTQYF. The CDR3, as DNA: TGTGCCAGCAGCTTAGCTCCGACTGGCGGGGGGGCAACAGATACGCAGTATTTT.

Only a few counts were recorded for this clone. This chain joins TRBV13 and TRBJ2-7; D is perhaps TRBD2 (7 bases). The CDR3 runs to 13 residues. The germline CDR1 and CDR2 sequences are PRHDT and FYEKMQ (reference sequence). The V and J ends lost 3 bases and 5 bases respectively, with 11 bases between them. The CDR3 region is CASSLGGGHEQYF. CDR3 coding DNA: TGTGCCAGCAGCTTGGGCGGGGGCCACGAGCAGTACTTC. Using reference TRBV13 and TRBJ2-7 for the parts outside the CDR3, the full variable domain is AAGVIQSPRHLIKEKRETATLKCYPIPRHDTVYWYQQGPGQDPQFLISFYEKMQSDKGSIPDRFSAQQFSDYHSELNMSSLELGDSALYFCASSLGGGHEQYFGPGTRLTVT.

The chain employs TRBV19 and TRBJ1-4, with D unclear. The CDR3 is 15 amino acids. The V gene's germline CDR1 is LNHDA and CDR2 SQIVND (reference sequence). V gave up 6 bases and J gave up 8 bases, with 19 bases separating them. The CDR3 reads CASRRTQRSEEKLFF. DNA of the CDR3: TGTGCCAGTAGGCGGACGCAAAGATCGGAAGAAAAACTGTTTTTT.

This chain connects TRBV7-8 to TRBJ1-1; 10 nucleotides match TRBD1. CDR3 length: 19 amino acids. The germline CDR1 and CDR2 sequences are SGHVS and FQNEAQ. After removal of 0 bases from V and 0 bases from J, the junction contained 10 bases not matched to a gene. The CDR3 is CASSLAMTGGAFMNTEAFF. The CDR3 nucleotides are TGTGCCAGCAGCTTAGCAATGACAGGGGGCGCATTCATGAACACTGAAGCTTTCTTT.

V gene TRBV7-8 combines with J gene TRBJ1-4; possibly TRBD1 for D (5 bases). This CDR3 has 17 amino acids. Looked up from germline, CDR1 is SGHVS and CDR2 is FQNEAQ. V shed 0 bases and J shed 1 base, with 12 bases lying between them. CDR3 protein: CASSLARVPGTNEKLFF. CDR3 in DNA: TGTGCCAGCAGCTTAGCCAGGGTTCCAGGAACTAATGAAAAACTGTTTTTT.

The table lists this clone with a few counts. This rearrangement joins TRBV5-6 to TRBJ1-2; a possible D gene is TRBD1 (6 bases). Germline lookup yields CDR1 SGHDT and CDR2 YYEEEE. There are 13 residues in the CDR3. V was clipped by 4 bases and J by 5 bases, with 12 bases between them. Here the CDR3 DNA reads TGTGCCAGCAGCCCCGCCGGACAGTATGGCTACACCTTC. This translates into CASSPAGQYGYTF.